A single sample is the source of the 14 T cell receptor beta chains below, sequenced in a study of immune heterogeneity within non-small cell lung tumors. Multiplex PCR with 32 V and 13 J primers amplified TCR beta CDR3. MiXCR, applied by TCRdb to the multiplex PCR reads, yields one record per CDR3 protein. The sample yields 22,000 or so distinct CDR3 sequences, 27% seen once. Template material comprised bulk tumor genomic DNA at roughly 630 ng per sample. Multiple widely separated biopsies were taken from each primary tumor at surgery. Patients with untreated, newly diagnosed non-small cell lung cancer underwent curative surgery. Sequencing was carried out using lung tumor tissue. These receptors were collected from a man aged 40-49 years with non-small cell lung cancer.

This clonotype has only one observation. A single base separates this from a much larger clone, so it may be a read error. The CDR3 ends on some other residue instead of the conserved phenylalanine or tryptophan, so this is likely a read error. This chain uses TRBV7-2 with TRBJ1-5; 8 nucleotides align to TRBD1. The V gene end was trimmed by 5 bases and the J gene end by 0 bases; junction bases not matched to a gene: 6. Germline assignment: CDR1 SGHTA and CDR2 FQGNSA. There are 16 residues in the CDR3. The CDR3 nucleotides are TGTGCCAGCAGCGGACGGACAGGGTTTAGCAATCAGCCCCAGCATCTT. This sequence encodes CASSGRTGFSNQPQHL.

For this clonotype: This may be a read error, as it is one base from a much larger clone. The chain joins TRBV27 to TRBJ1-6; D possibly corresponds to TRBD1 (5 bases). The germline CDR1 and CDR2 sequences are MNHEY and SMNVEV (reference sequence). CDR3 size: 16 residues. The CDR3 loop reads CASILEGLLYNSPLHF. CDR3 bases: TGTGCCAGCATTTTAGAGGGGTTACTCTATAATTCACCCCTCCACTTT.

This clonotype occurred many times. The chain has TRBV7-9 and TRBJ1-5, with D perhaps matching TRBD1 (6 bases). Trimming removed 3 bases from V and 3 bases from J, with 12 bases in between. This CDR3 has 15 residues. Germline-derived CDR1 and CDR2 are SEHNR and FQNEAQ (reference sequence). CDR3 loop: CASSFTGANNQPQHF. CDR3 bases: TGTGCCAGCAGCTTCACGGGGGCGAACAATCAGCCCCAGCATTTT.

The table lists this clonotype with many counts. The chain carries TRBV20-1 and TRBJ2-7, with D maybe TRBD2 (6 bases). The germline CDR1 and CDR2 sequences are DFQATT and SNEGSKA (reference sequence). Trimming left V 1 base short and J 9 bases short, with 19 bases between. The CDR3 extends over 14 amino acids. In DNA, the CDR3 is TGCAGTGCTAGAGCTGGCGGGGACCAAACTTCGCAGTACTTC. Amino acids: CSARAGGDQTSQYF.

This clonotype is medium-sized (0.01 to 0.1%) within its sample. This chain connects TRBV6-1 to TRBJ1-2, with D uncertain. CDR3 length: 13 amino acids. The V and J ends lost 1 base and 7 bases respectively, with 10 bases between them. Germline loops: CDR1 MNHNS, CDR2 SASEGT. In DNA form, the CDR3 reads TGTGCCAGCAGTGAAGGGTGGGTGTCTGGCTACACCTTC. Translated, it gives CASSEGWVSGYTF.

With regard to this clonotype: It may be a read error: a sequence one base away is much more abundant. V is TRBV24-1 and J is TRBJ2-3; tentative D call: TRBD1 (5 bases). The J call may be faulty, since TRBJ1-5 better matches the DNA end. The V gene's germline CDR1 is KGHDR and CDR2 SFDVKD. This CDR3 contains 20 residues. As DNA, the CDR3 is TGTGCCACCAGTGACTCCCTCCACCCGGGACTAATCGCCCTGCGGGCTACGCAGCATTTT. Translated: CATSDSLHPGLIALRATQHF.

This clonotype has more than one count but fewer than ten. Compared with germline, one end of the junction differs, possibly owing to a read error. The V call is TRBV29-1, the J call TRBJ2-1; D call uncertain. Germline V gene lookup returns CDR1 SQVTM and CDR2 ANQGSEA. The CDR3 has 13 residues. The CDR3 loop reads CSVKELSYNEQFF. The CDR3 DNA sequence: TGCAGCGTTAAAGAGCTATCCTACAATGAGCAGTTCTTC.

This clonotype was detected only a few times. This chain uses TRBV5-6 with TRBJ2-7, with no clear D. The CDR3 has 12 amino acids. Deletions cut 0 bases from V and 4 bases from J, with 5 bases between. Germline V CDR1 and CDR2: SGHDT, YYEEEE. The CDR3, as DNA: TGTGCCAGCAGCTTGGGTGGGTACGAGCAGTACTTC. Encoded protein: CASSLGGYEQYF.

The genes are TRBV7-9 and TRBJ1-1, with unresolved D. Germline V lookup: CDR1 SEHNR, CDR2 FQNEAQ (reference sequence). The CDR3 totals 15 residues. The ends were cut back, 5 bases at V and 4 bases at J, with 17 bases in the middle. The CDR3 is CASSQIGESRTEAFF. DNA for the CDR3: TGTGCCAGCAGCCAGATCGGGGAGAGCCGCACTGAAGCTTTCTTT.

V gene TRBV19 combines with J gene TRBJ2-1, with TRBD1 matching 8 bases. In germline, CDR1 is LNHDA, CDR2 SQIVND (reference sequence). The CDR3 is 16 residues long. J gave up 5 bases and V 5 bases, and 11 bases lay outside the gene matches. For the CDR3, the DNA is TGTGCCAGTAGTGACACCCGGGACAGGCCCCACAATGAGCAGTTCTTC. It encodes CASSDTRDRPHNEQFF.

Notes on this clonotype: A much larger clone lies a single base off, so this may be a read error. The V call is TRBV19, the J call TRBJ2-1; 10 nucleotides agree with TRBD2. Germline V gene data show CDR1 as LNHDA and CDR2 as SQIVND (reference sequence). The CDR3 loop spans 18 amino acids. After removal of 3 bases from V and 0 bases from J, the junction contained 8 bases not matched to a gene. The CDR3 nucleotides are TGTGCCAGTAGTATGGACCCCCCTAGCGGGAGCTCCTACAATGAGCAGTTCTTC. Its translation: CASSMDPPSGSSYNEQFF.

This clonotype was counted ten times or more. The chain uses TRBV7-3 and TRBJ2-1, with no clear D. With 2 bases removed from V and 6 bases from J, the gap between germline ends came to 11 bases. Germline V gives CDR1 SGHTA, CDR2 FQGTGA. CDR3 length: 14 amino acids. CDR3 DNA: TGTGCCAGCAGCTTAGGGATAACGGGCAATGAGCAGTTCTTC. Translating it yields CASSLGITGNEQFF.

In this sample, this clonotype turned up many times. V and J are TRBV12-3 or TRBV12-4 and TRBJ1-2, with 7 bases that match TRBD1. J gave up 6 bases and V 5 bases, and 6 bases lay outside the gene matches. The CDR3 runs 13 residues. CDR3 in DNA: TGTGCCAGCAGTCGACAGGGCCGGGATGGCTACACCTTC. Protein sequence: CASSRQGRDGYTF.

CDR3 residues: CASSLYGPSGGYTF. CDR3 sequence (DNA): TGTGCCAGCAGCCTCTATGGACCCTCGGGAGGCTACACCTTC. This sequence joins TRBV7-2 and TRBJ1-2, with D uncertain. Germline V CDR1 and CDR2: SGHTA, FQGNSA. Deletions cut 5 bases from V and 8 bases from J, with 18 bases between. The CDR3 has 14 residues. Together with reference TRBV7-2 and TRBJ1-2, the CDR3 gives the full variable domain: GAGVSQSPSNKVTEKGKDVELRCDPISGHTALYWYRQSLGQGLEFLIYFQGNSAPDKSGLPSDRFSAERTGGSVSTLTIQRTQQEDSAVYLCASSLYGPSGGYTFGSGTRLTVV.